This TCR beta chain is from a study of regulatory T cells in long-lasting Graves disease (dated by TCRdb to the early 2020s). Describing the broader study: Patients with newly diagnosed Graves' disease had been on antithyroid drugs for under 3 months. Patients with persistent Graves' disease were compared with patients with newly diagnosed Graves' disease using TCR sequencing and RNA sequencing of peripheral blood. The study took place in China and was registered as a clinical trial. TCR sequencing covered around 13 persistent and 20 newly diagnosed Graves' disease patients, around 35 samples in total.

V gives up 4 bases and J gives up 11 bases, and the segment between their germline ends measures 9 bases. The CDR3 holds 10 amino acids from the cysteine to the phenylalanine. This entry keeps only the CDR3 DNA: 30 bases, framed from base 1. Based on the germline V gene, the CDR1 and CDR2 sequences are SQVTM and ANQGSEA. Results the study describes overall, beyond this receptor: Preferential use of TRBV28, TRBJ1-2 and TRBJ2-5 was observed in persistent disease, whereas TRBV20-1 and TRBJ2-1 were favored in newly diagnosed disease. A larger number of public clonotypes was shared among persistent patients (around 2,700) than among newly diagnosed patients (more than 850). Sequencing and analysis were limited to the TCR beta chain. The small sample size was acknowledged by the authors as a limitation that may reduce accuracy. The study examined only peripheral blood because the primary lesion, thyroid tissue, could not be accessed. Lower TCR Shannon entropy and fewer highly expanded clones were observed in persistent Graves' disease patients than in newly diagnosed patients, which suggested clonal expansion.

The meaning of the sample's time point label: newly diagnosed GD, antithyroid drugs for less than 3 months. For both TCR sequencing and RNA sequencing, RNA was extracted from PBMCs in TRIzol. Graves' disease was diagnosed according to American Thyroid Association guidelines. Patients were recruited from an endocrinology department in Xi'an, China. Each patient gave approximately 10 milliliters of peripheral blood, collected in an EDTA anticoagulant tube. Ficoll Paque Plus density gradient separation was used to isolate PBMCs, and no further T cell sorting was performed. An Agilent 2100 Bioanalyzer and agarose gel were used to check RNA quality, and a NanoDrop 2000 was used to measure RNA concentration. Library prep was done by multiplex PCR. Sequencing was carried out with an Illumina HiSeq 4000. CDR3 regions were amplified by Arm-PCR with iRepertoire HTBI primers to construct TCR beta libraries. PCR products were gel purified before sequencing. Turning to the authors' computational methods: A total of roughly 67 TRBV and 14 TRBJ segments were identified across samples and were used for gene usage analysis of CDR3 amino acid clonotypes. COPE and FqMerger were used to merge the filtered high-quality paired reads into contigs. BLAST was used to align contigs to IMGT TRBV, TRBD and TRBJ reference genes, and CDR3 was defined according to IMGT. Highly expanded clones were defined as clonotypes with a frequency above 0.1%. Repertoire diversity was measured by Shannon entropy, and V-J evenness by the Gini coefficient. Clonotypes shared by more than one individual were considered public. TCRdb reran the public reads through fastp at Q25 and MiXCR, keeping productive beta chains. All rows with the same CDR3 protein become a single entry with the most common DNA and genes. The V and J calls and clone size come from TCRdb's table, not from the authors' own analysis. This sample has fewer than 400,000 distinct CDR3 sequences in its table, and roughly 18% of those were observed once. The top ten hold roughly 40% of the sample.

This clonotype came up many times. The specificity of this receptor is unknown. No base-level quality is on record; no much larger clone is a single base apart. Material: peripheral blood mononuclear cells (PBMCs), obtained at new diagnosis, from a patient treated with antithyroid drugs. This receptor was identified in a female donor with Graves disease. The V and J segments used are TRBV29-1 and TRBJ1-5; no confident D gene assignment can be made. The encoded CDR3 is CSVAQGTQHF. The DNA reads TGCAGCGTTGCCCAAGGGACCCAGCATTTT.